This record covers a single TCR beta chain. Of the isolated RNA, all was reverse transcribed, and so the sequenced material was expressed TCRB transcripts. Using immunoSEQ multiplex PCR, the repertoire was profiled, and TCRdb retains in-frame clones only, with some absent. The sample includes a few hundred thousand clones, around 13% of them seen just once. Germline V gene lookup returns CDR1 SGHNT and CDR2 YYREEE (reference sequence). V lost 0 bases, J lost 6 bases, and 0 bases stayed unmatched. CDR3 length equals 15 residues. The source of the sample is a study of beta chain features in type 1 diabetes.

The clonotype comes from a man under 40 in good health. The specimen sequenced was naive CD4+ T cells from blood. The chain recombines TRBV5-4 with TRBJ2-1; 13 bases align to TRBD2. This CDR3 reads CASSLGTSGSNEQFF. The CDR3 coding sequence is TGTGCCAGCAGCTTGGGGACTAGCGGGAGCAATGAGCAGTTCTTC.